These 19 T cell receptor beta chains were all obtained from the same sample, sequenced in a study of T cells in Graves' hyperthyroidism and ophthalmopathy (dated by TCRdb to about 2019). The library was built by means of multiplex PCR. Data came from an Illumina HiSeq 2000. The TCR beta CDR3 regions were amplified from the RNA transcripts. The first round of RT-PCR for the TCR CDR3 was performed with the HTBI primer set and the Qiagen OneStep RT-PCR kit. The public reads were reprocessed in TCRdb via fastp at Q25 and MiXCR, keeping in-frame beta chains. Merged by CDR3 protein, the rows form single entries marked with the most common genes and DNA. This sample gives approximately 480,000 distinct CDR3 sequences in total; under 25% of them show up just once. Around 27% of the sample goes to the ten largest clones. Sequenced material: blood. The receptors were gathered from a man between 18 and 29 years old with Graves' hyperthyroidism.

The chain couples TRBV7-9 to TRBJ2-5; D is undetermined. The length of the CDR3 is 13 residues. In germline, CDR1 is SEHNR, CDR2 FQNEAQ (reference sequence). The V gene lost 5 bases and the J gene lost 4 bases, with 11 bases spanning the gap. CDR3 DNA: TGTGCCAGCAGCCTGACCGCTAGAGAGACCCAGTACTTC. Translating it yields CASSLTARETQYF.

The chain combines TRBV28 with TRBJ2-5; D perhaps matches TRBD2 (5 bases). This CDR3 comprises 13 residues. V was clipped by 8 bases and J by 2 bases, with 12 bases between them. The V gene's germline CDR1 is MDHEN and CDR2 SYDVKM. The CDR3 DNA reads as TGTGCCAGCGGATGGACTTTTCAAGAGACCCAGTACTTC. Its protein is CASGWTFQETQYF. Based on the CDR3 plus reference TRBV28 and TRBJ2-5, the full variable domain is DVKVTQSSRYLVKRTGEKVFLECVQDMDHENMFWYRQDPGLGLRLIYFSYDVKMKEKGDIPEGYSVSREKKERFSLILESASTNQTSMYLCASGWTFQETQYFGPGTRLLVL.

This chain joins TRBV20-1 and TRBJ1-2; TRBD1 matches 7 bases. Germline CDR1 is DFQATT and CDR2 is SNEGSKA (reference sequence). This CDR3 is built from 12 residues. Trimming at V came to 6 bases and at J to 4 bases, leaving 5 bases not matched to a gene. CDR3 amino acids: CSASGTVYGYTF. In DNA form, the CDR3 reads TGCAGTGCCTCCGGGACAGTCTATGGCTACACCTTC.

This clonotype was picked up many times. The chain links TRBV19 to TRBJ1-5, with D hard to call. Trimming removed 8 bases at V and 1 base at J, with 9 bases between. The length of the CDR3 is 13 residues. Germline V gene sequence: CDR1 LNHDA, CDR2 SQIVND (reference sequence). The CDR3 sequence is CASEFNSNQPQHF. In DNA form, the CDR3 reads TGTGCCAGTGAATTTAACAGCAATCAGCCCCAGCATTTT.

This clonotype appeared many times. The chain carries TRBV6-1 and TRBJ1-2; tentatively, D is TRBD1 (5 bases). The ends were cut back, 6 bases at V and 11 bases at J, with 16 bases in the middle. Germline CDR1 MNHNS, CDR2 SASEGT. This CDR3 comprises 12 residues. CDR3 coding DNA: TGTGCCAGCAGGGCAATATCTGGGGGGTACACCTTC. Translated, it gives CASRAISGGYTF.

CDR3 nucleotides: TGTGCCAGCAGCTTAGACCGGGCCCTGGGCACTGAAGCTTTCTTT. Encoded protein: CASSLDRALGTEAFF. V and J are TRBV7-8 and TRBJ1-1; D uncertain. V was cut by 1 base and J by 4 bases, with 13 bases left in between. Per the germline V gene, CDR1 is SGHVS and CDR2 is FQNEAQ. This CDR3 comprises 15 residues.

V and J are TRBV7-8 and TRBJ2-5; maybe TRBD2 (6 bases). Between the trimmed V and J ends, which lost 6 bases and 5 bases, there was a span of 19 bases. The CDR3 sequence is 15 residues long. CDR1 and CDR2 (germline): SGHVS, FQNEAQ. The CDR3 here is CASSPRRGSRETQYF. The CDR3 DNA reads as TGTGCCAGCAGTCCAAGGAGGGGCTCGCGGGAGACCCAGTACTTC.

This clonotype was recorded a few times. The chain couples TRBV20-1 to TRBJ1-5; TRBD1 might be the D (6 bases). This CDR3 has 17 residues. CDR1 and CDR2 (germline): DFQATT, SNEGSKA (reference sequence). Between the trimmed V and J ends, which lost 2 bases and 0 bases, there was a span of 17 bases. This chain's CDR3 is CSARKQGGLGSNQPQHF. The DNA for the CDR3 is TGCAGTGCTAGAAAACAGGGAGGGTTGGGTAGCAATCAGCCCCAGCATTTT.

This clonotype was observed many times. The V call is TRBV29-1, the J call TRBJ1-1; no clear D. The CDR3 totals 16 residues. CDR1 SQVTM and CDR2 ANQGSEA come from the germline V gene. Trimming removed 5 bases from V and 1 base from J, with 20 bases in between. This chain's CDR3 is CSVNQFSGTPNTEAFF. In DNA form, the CDR3 reads TGCAGCGTTAATCAATTCAGCGGAACACCGAACACTGAAGCTTTCTTT.

This chain joins TRBV6-1 and TRBJ2-3; TRBD2 matches at 7 bases. Germline V gene sequence: CDR1 MNHNS, CDR2 SASEGT. The CDR3 totals 17 residues. The trim removed 0 bases at V and 1 base at J, leaving 7 bases unmatched. The CDR3 DNA is TGTGCCAGCAGTGAAGCTCCCCTAGCGGTGGGCACAGATACGCAGTATTTT. It encodes CASSEAPLAVGTDTQYF.

This clonotype was picked up many times. The chain recombines TRBV7-8 with TRBJ1-1, with 8 positions matching TRBD1. V trimming: 1 base; J trimming: 1 base; junction bases outside the gene matches: 5. Germline V gene data show CDR1 as SGHVS and CDR2 as FQNEAQ. The CDR3 totals 16 residues. The DNA for the CDR3 is TGTGCCAGCAGCTTAGGGACAGGGAAAACGAACACTGAAGCTTTCTTT. This gives the protein CASSLGTGKTNTEAFF.

This clonotype has just a few counts. V usage is TRBV4-1 and J usage is TRBJ2-7; TRBD1 aligns across 10 bases. The CDR3 is 14 residues long. After removal of 6 bases from V and 2 bases from J, the junction contained 4 bases not matched to a gene. Germline CDR1 MGHRA, CDR2 YSYEKL. The CDR3 reads CASRADRGAYEQYF. CDR3 nucleotides: TGCGCCAGCAGGGCGGACAGGGGGGCCTACGAGCAGTACTTC.

This clonotype was seen only a few times. The chain employs TRBV14 and TRBJ2-5, with 9 bases fitting TRBD2. From germline, CDR1 is SGHDN and CDR2 FVKESK. V lost 2 bases to trimming and J lost 4 bases; unmatched junction nucleotides: 5. The CDR3 covers 15 residues. CDR3 in amino acids: CASSQTTSGLETQYF. For the CDR3, the DNA is TGTGCCAGCAGCCAAACGACTAGCGGACTAGAGACCCAGTACTTC.

Many counts were recorded for this clonotype. The chain is built from TRBV12-3 or TRBV12-4 and TRBJ1-1; no clear D. Trimming removed 6 bases at V and 0 bases at J, with 2 bases between. The CDR3 runs 11 residues. The CDR3 DNA sequence: TGTGCCAGCAGATTGAACACTGAAGCTTTCTTT. Translation: CASRLNTEAFF.

This clonotype was found many times. The chain joins TRBV6-1 to TRBJ1-5, with 7 bases that match TRBD1. The J segment lost 2 bases and the V segment lost 6 bases, leaving 4 bases of the junction unmatched. The CDR3 totals 14 residues. Germline V gene data show CDR1 as MNHNS and CDR2 as SASEGT. This CDR3 reads CASRDGQGNQPQHF. DNA for the CDR3: TGTGCCAGCAGGGACGGACAGGGCAATCAGCCCCAGCATTTT.

This clonotype was found many times. The chain recombines TRBV28 with TRBJ1-1, with TRBD1 identical over 9 bases. This CDR3 has 14 residues. After removal of 5 bases from V and 4 bases from J, the junction contained 5 bases not matched to a gene. Germline V CDR1 and CDR2: MDHEN, SYDVKM. The CDR3 loop reads CASSPGQGPTEAFF. The CDR3 nucleotides read TGTGCCAGCAGTCCAGGACAGGGGCCCACTGAAGCTTTCTTT.

There are many counts of this clonotype. The chain employs TRBV28 and TRBJ2-7, with 7 bases that match TRBD1. Trimming cost V 8 bases and J 3 bases; bases outside gene matches: 4. The CDR3 extends over 12 amino acids. Germline CDR1 and CDR2: MDHEN and SYDVKM. DNA for the CDR3: TGTGCCAGCCTGGACAGGAACTACGAGCAGTACTTC. This translates into CASLDRNYEQYF. Using reference TRBV28 and TRBJ2-7 for the parts outside the CDR3, the full variable domain is DVKVTQSSRYLVKRTGEKVFLECVQDMDHENMFWYRQDPGLGLRLIYFSYDVKMKEKGDIPEGYSVSREKKERFSLILESASTNQTSMYLCASLDRNYEQYFGPGTRLTVT.

This clonotype was counted many times. V is TRBV12-3 or TRBV12-4 and J is TRBJ2-7, with 7 bases lining up with TRBD1. The CDR3 is made up of 14 amino acids. V was pared by 4 bases and J by 7 bases, with 10 bases of the junction left unmatched. CDR3 in amino acids: CASSSTETGVEQYF. The CDR3 nucleotides are TGTGCCAGCAGTTCCACTGAAACAGGGGTTGAGCAGTACTTC.

This clonotype was seen many times. The chain uses TRBV12-3 or TRBV12-4 and TRBJ1-6, with 7 bases identical to TRBD1. The J segment lost 0 bases and the V segment lost 5 bases, leaving 7 bases of the junction unmatched. The CDR3 is 17 amino acids. The CDR3 DNA is TGTGCCAGCAGTAAAACACAGGGGAGCTCCTATAATTCACCCCTCCACTTT. Protein: CASSKTQGSSYNSPLHF.